Below, 21 T cell receptor beta chains from the same sample are listed, as sequenced in a study of blood T cell repertoires in COVID-19. TCRdb's copy holds only in-frame clones and misses some; the assay was immunoSEQ multiplex PCR. Of about 200,000 clones in the sample, more than 70% are singletons; the top ten hold roughly 5.9%. The sequenced material came from PBMCs or T cells enriched from blood (not recorded which). These receptors were taken from a man aged 40-49 years with acute COVID-19.

The chain links TRBV28 to TRBJ2-7, with D perhaps matching TRBD2 (6 bases). The V and J ends lost 5 bases and 3 bases respectively, with 17 bases between them. Germline CDR1 and CDR2: MDHEN and SYDVKM. The CDR3 runs to 15 residues. The CDR3 is CASSPPLSGNYEQYF. CDR3 coding DNA: TGTGCCAGCAGTCCCCCTCTTAGCGGAAACTACGAGCAGTACTTC.

The chain carries TRBV4-1 and TRBJ2-7; D is unclear. The CDR3 length is 14 residues. With 1 base removed from V and 5 bases from J, the gap between germline ends came to 12 bases. Germline V CDR1 and CDR2: MGHRA, YSYEKL. The CDR3 DNA reads TGCGCCAGCAGCCAAGGTGGAGCAATCCACGAGCAGTACTTC. Encoded protein: CASSQGGAIHEQYF.

The chain employs TRBV4-1 and TRBJ1-2; possible D gene TRBD1, 5 bases. Germline CDR1 and CDR2: MGHRA and YSYEKL. V was shortened by 0 bases and J by 6 bases, with 17 bases between the two germline ends. The CDR3 length is 16 residues. CDR3 region: CASSQDLVGPRDGYTF. The CDR3 coding sequence is TGCGCCAGCAGCCAAGATCTGGTGGGGCCCCGGGATGGCTACACCTTC.

This clone was found a few times. This sequence joins TRBV10-1 and TRBJ2-7, with 10 bases matching TRBD1. CDR3 length equals 15 residues. Germline assignment: CDR1 WNHNN and CDR2 SYGVQD (reference sequence). With 7 bases clipped from V and 2 bases from J, the junction kept 8 bases outside the gene matches. The CDR3: CASNEGQGVTYEQYF. The CDR3, as DNA: TGCGCCAGCAATGAAGGACAGGGGGTTACCTACGAGCAGTACTTC.

V gene TRBV30 combines with J gene TRBJ2-4; a possible D gene is TRBD1 (6 bases). Germline lookup yields CDR1 GTSNPN and CDR2 SVGIG (reference sequence). The CDR3 runs to 13 residues. Trimming removed 4 bases from V and 4 bases from J, with 11 bases in between. The CDR3 reads CAWTQGSKNIQYF. CDR3 bases: TGTGCCTGGACCCAGGGGTCAAAAAACATTCAGTACTTC.

The chain uses TRBV27 and TRBJ1-4; 10 nucleotides align to TRBD1. The CDR3 runs to 15 residues. Germline CDR1 is MNHEY and CDR2 is SMNVEV (reference sequence). Unmatched junction bases numbered 11, after V lost 8 bases and J lost 8 bases. CDR3 in amino acids: CASSEPGTGVEKLFF. In nucleotides, the CDR3 is TGTGCCAGCTCGGAACCCGGGACAGGGGTCGAAAAACTGTTTTTT.

This chain links TRBV14 with TRBJ2-7, with TRBD2 matching 11 bases. The CDR3 contains 21 residues. The V segment lost 4 bases and the J segment 0 bases; nucleotides outside the gene matches: 20. Germline values: CDR1 SGHDN, CDR2 FVKESK. The CDR3 region has the DNA TGTGCCAGCAGCCTGAGAGGATACACCGGGACTAGCGGCATTAGCTCCTACGAGCAGTACTTC. Translating it yields CASSLRGYTGTSGISSYEQYF.

This clone was detected once. V gene TRBV24-1 combines with J gene TRBJ2-5; a weak D match, TRBD2 (5 bases). Between the trimmed V and J ends, which lost 3 bases and 3 bases, there was a span of 10 bases. Per the germline V gene, CDR1 is KGHDR and CDR2 is SFDVKD. This CDR3 is 14 amino acids long. CDR3 sequence: CATSDTDWKETQYF. In nucleotides, the CDR3 is TGTGCCACCAGTGATACGGACTGGAAAGAGACCCAGTACTTC.

The chain is built from TRBV9 and TRBJ2-1, with TRBD2 matching over 9 bases. The CDR3 is 16 residues long. Germline V lookup: CDR1 SGDLS, CDR2 YYNGEE. With V trimmed by 1 base and J by 7 bases, 9 bases remained unmatched. The CDR3 DNA is TGTGCCAGCAGCGTACAAGGAACTAGCGGGTGGAATGAGCAGTTCTTC. Protein: CASSVQGTSGWNEQFF. Drawing the rest from reference TRBV9 and TRBJ2-1, the complete variable domain is DSGVTQTPKHLITATGQRVTLRCSPRSGDLSVYWYQQSLDQGLQFLIQYYNGEERAKGNILERFSAQQFPDLHSELNLSSLELGDSALYFCASSVQGTSGWNEQFFGPGTRLTVL.

The chain combines TRBV6-4 with TRBJ2-5, with D maybe TRBD2 (6 bases). CDR3 size: 16 residues. Germline V gene data show CDR1 as MRHNA and CDR2 as SNTAGT. The V end was cut by 3 bases, the J end by 2 bases, with 16 bases between. CDR3 sequence reads: CASSERGLASQETQYF. CDR3 sequence (DNA): TGTGCCAGCAGTGAGCGTGGGCTAGCGTCACAAGAGACCCAGTACTTC.

This clone was seen once. The chain joins TRBV7-8 to TRBJ2-7, with TRBD2 matching 7 bases. V lost 4 bases and J lost 2; bases outside the gene matches: 8. The CDR3 spans 15 residues. Germline V gene lookup returns CDR1 SGHVS and CDR2 FQNEAQ. The CDR3 protein is CASSWGGVNPYEQYF. As DNA, the CDR3 is TGTGCCAGCAGCTGGGGGGGAGTAAACCCCTACGAGCAGTACTTC.

The V and J genes are TRBV4-2 and TRBJ2-5; 9 positions match TRBD1. Germline CDR1 is LGHNA and CDR2 is YNFKEQ. After removal of 5 bases from V and 5 bases from J, the junction contained 9 bases not matched to a gene. This CDR3 has 15 amino acids. CDR3 amino acids: CASSSDRGAFETQYF. CDR3 in DNA: TGTGCCAGCAGCTCGGACAGGGGAGCTTTCGAGACCCAGTACTTC.

The chain couples TRBV11-2 to TRBJ2-2; 7 bases align to TRBD1. Germline V gene data show CDR1 as SGHAT and CDR2 as FQNNGV. J gave up 5 bases and V 5 bases, and 8 bases lay outside the gene matches. This CDR3 is 15 amino acids long. This CDR3 reads CASSADRVLTGELFF. The DNA for the CDR3 is TGTGCCAGCAGCGCCGACAGGGTCTTAACCGGGGAGCTGTTTTTT.

The chain recombines TRBV9 with TRBJ2-1, with 10 bases aligning to TRBD2. Germline CDR1 is SGDLS and CDR2 is YYNGEE. The junction had 7 bases not matched to a gene; V was cut back by 5 bases and J by 5 bases. The CDR3 is made up of 15 amino acids. DNA for the CDR3: TGTGCCAGCAGTTCACCGGGACTAGCGCACAATGAGCAGTTCTTC. It codes for CASSSPGLAHNEQFF.

V usage is TRBV7-9 and J usage is TRBJ2-5; possibly TRBD2 for D (6 bases). The germline V gene has CDR1 SEHNR and CDR2 FQNEAQ (reference sequence). V shed 6 bases and J shed 2 bases, with 10 bases lying between them. The CDR3 totals 13 residues. The CDR3 spells CASSWRGQETQYF. CDR3 nucleotides: TGTGCCAGCAGTTGGCGGGGACAAGAGACCCAGTACTTC.

V is TRBV4-1 and J is TRBJ2-7; TRBD2 matches 9 bases. The CDR3 length is 15 residues. Germline V gene data show CDR1 as MGHRA and CDR2 as YSYEKL. With 7 bases clipped from V and 2 bases from J, the junction kept 9 bases outside the gene matches. The CDR3 DNA reads as TGCGCCAGCACCGAGCAACTAGCGGGCCCCTACGAGCAGTACTTC. It translates to CASTEQLAGPYEQYF.

The rearrangement joins TRBV2 to TRBJ2-1, with a tentative D call TRBD1 (6 bases). The CDR3 loop spans 13 amino acids. Germline V gives CDR1 SNHLY, CDR2 FYNNEI. Trimming stripped 11 bases from V and 5 bases from J, with 16 bases between. The CDR3 region is CAGHREPDNEQFF. Here the CDR3 DNA reads TGTGCCGGTCACAGGGAGCCCGACAATGAGCAGTTCTTC.

This clone was counted once. The chain joins TRBV5-6 to TRBJ1-2, with 10 nucleotides matching TRBD1. CDR3 length: 14 amino acids. V was pared by 2 bases and J by 8 bases, with 6 bases of the junction left unmatched. CDR1 and CDR2 (germline): SGHDT, YYEEEE. CDR3 DNA: TGTGCCAGCAGCTTACCGGGACAGGGGATAGGCTACACCTTC. Its protein is CASSLPGQGIGYTF.

The V gene is TRBV18, the J gene TRBJ1-3; D possibly corresponds to TRBD1 (5 bases). Trimming took off 8 bases at V and 4 bases at J, with 12 bases between the two ends. Germline assignment: CDR1 KGHSH and CDR2 LQKENI. The CDR3 is 13 residues long. The CDR3: CASRTGQGNTIYF. The CDR3 nucleotides are TGTGCCAGCCGAACAGGTCAAGGAAACACCATATATTTT.

This clone was observed a single time. For the CDR3, the DNA is TGTGCCAGCAGTGCTACCGGGACAGGGGATCAGCCCCAGCATTTT. It specifies CASSATGTGDQPQHF. The V gene is TRBV2, the J gene TRBJ1-5; 10 bases line up with TRBD1. J was trimmed by 5 bases and V by 4 bases; bases with no gene match: 5. In germline, CDR1 is SNHLY, CDR2 FYNNEI. This CDR3 comprises 15 residues.

V gene TRBV27 combines with J gene TRBJ2-3; D is ambiguous. This CDR3 has 14 amino acids. Trimming shortened V by 7 bases and J by 6 bases, and 17 bases separated the two germline ends. Germline assignment: CDR1 MNHEY and CDR2 SMNVEV (reference sequence). CDR3 sequence: CASTRERWSDTQYF. The CDR3 bases are TGTGCCAGCACCCGAGAACGCTGGTCGGATACGCAGTATTTT.